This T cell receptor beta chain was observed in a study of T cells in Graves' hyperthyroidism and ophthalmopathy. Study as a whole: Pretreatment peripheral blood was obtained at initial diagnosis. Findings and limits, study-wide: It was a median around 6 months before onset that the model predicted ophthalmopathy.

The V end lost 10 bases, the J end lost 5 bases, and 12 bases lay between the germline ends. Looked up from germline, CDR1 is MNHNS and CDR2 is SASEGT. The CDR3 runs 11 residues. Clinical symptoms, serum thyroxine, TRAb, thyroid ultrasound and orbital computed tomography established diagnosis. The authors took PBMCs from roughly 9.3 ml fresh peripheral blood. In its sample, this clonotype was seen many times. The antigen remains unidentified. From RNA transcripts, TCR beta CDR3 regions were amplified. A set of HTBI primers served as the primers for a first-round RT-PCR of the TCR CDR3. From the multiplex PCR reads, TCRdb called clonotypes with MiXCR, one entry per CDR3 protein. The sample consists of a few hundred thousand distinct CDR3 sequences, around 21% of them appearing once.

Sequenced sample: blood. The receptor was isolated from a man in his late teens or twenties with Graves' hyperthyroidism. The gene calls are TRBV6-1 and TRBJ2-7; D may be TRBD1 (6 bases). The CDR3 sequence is CATWAGDEQYF. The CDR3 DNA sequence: TGTGCCACCTGGGCAGGGGACGAGCAGTACTTC.